This record concerns one TCR beta chain sequence. The record originates from a study of CD8 T cells in Susac syndrome. Study as a whole: Patients with Susac syndrome were therapy-naive, taking corticosteroids, with some also receiving intravenous immunoglobulin, or taking intravenous immunoglobulin alone at the time their blood was drawn.

With random hexamers, roughly 0.45 to 1 ug RNA was reverse transcribed. Each CDR3 protein gets one entry after TCRdb re-called the immunoSEQ multiplex PCR reads with MiXCR. The table shows 180,000 or so distinct CDR3 sequences, with just under 95% occurring only once. It was negative isolation that provided the CD8+ and CD4+ T cells, whereas TEMRA cells were enriched by FACS. V was shortened by 4 bases and J by 3 bases, with 13 bases between the two germline ends. Germline V CDR1 and CDR2: SGHRS, YFSETQ. The CDR3 is made up of 14 amino acids. The sequencing sample was made of CD4+ T cells from PBMCs. The rearrangement joins TRBV5-1 to TRBJ1-1, with D perhaps TRBD1 (5 bases). The clonotype was recovered from a human donor with Susac syndrome. The CDR3 loop is CASSPAQGHTEAFF. The CDR3 DNA sequence: TGCGCCAGCAGCCCGGCCCAGGGCCACACTGAAGCTTTCTTT. Using reference TRBV5-1 and TRBJ1-1 for the parts outside the CDR3, the full variable domain is KAGVTQTPRYLIKTRGQQVTLSCSPISGHRSVSWYQQTPGQGLQFLFEYFSETQRNKGNFPGRFSGRQFSNSRSEMNVSTLELGDSALYLCASSPAQGHTEAFFGQGTRLTVV.